This is a list of T cell receptor beta chains from one sample in a study of cytomegalovirus exposure and HLA in healthy donors. Sequencing used immunoSEQ multiplex PCR; TCRdb keeps in-frame clones, though not all of them. The sample lists about 140,000 clones; about 80% were seen once. The sequencing sample was made of PBMCs. These TCRs come from a woman in her sixties in good health and CMV-seropositive. Each CDR3 is given with its conserved first and last residue. The D gene is left open where the match is weak. Expanded clones are given a class, and other clones once, few, many or no size at all.

J gene,D gene,V gene,clone size,CDR3 protein,CDR3 DNA
TRBJ1-1,TRBD1,TRBV28,-,CASTLTGADTEAFF,TGTGCCAGCACCTTAACAGGGGCCGACACTGAAGCTTTCTTT
TRBJ2-1,-,TRBV28,-,CASSSQWVLAVVEQFF,TGTGCCAGCAGTTCTCAATGGGTACTAGCTGTCGTTGAGCAGTTCTTC
TRBJ2-6,-,TRBV7-6,-,CASSHSGANVLTF,TGTGCCAGCAGCCACTCTGGGGCCAACGTCCTGACTTTC
TRBJ1-2,-,TRBV28,-,CASSVGGDGYTF,TGTGCCAGCAGTGTGGGGGGGGATGGCTACACCTTC
TRBJ1-1,-,TRBV7-9,-,CASSLGVLEAFF,TGTGCCAGCAGCTTAGGAGTACTCGAAGCTTTCTTT
TRBJ1-5,-,TRBV7-8,-,CASSLQGLTVGNQPQHF,TGTGCCAGCAGCTTACAGGGCCTTACTGTAGGCAATCAGCCCCAGCATTTT
TRBJ2-2,TRBD2,TRBV9,few,CASRSGGADTGELFF,TGTGCCAGCAGGAGCGGGGGAGCGGACACCGGGGAGCTGTTTTTT
TRBJ2-5,-,TRBV5-4,-,CASSFGQIETQYF,TGTGCCAGCAGCTTCGGACAGATAGAGACCCAGTACTTC
TRBJ2-1,-,TRBV7-2,-,CASSPGGARDEQFF,TGTGCCAGCAGCCCTGGGGGCGCTCGGGATGAGCAGTTCTTC
TRBJ2-2,-,TRBV9,-,CASSGTTGITGELFF,TGTGCCAGCAGCGGGACGACAGGCATCACCGGGGAGCTGTTTTTT
TRBJ2-1,TRBD2,TRBV5-1,-,CASSSERGVFF,TGCGCCAGCAGCTCGGAGCGGGGGGTATTCTTC
TRBJ2-5,TRBD2,TRBV6-5,-,CASSYRGGAEETQYF,TGTGCCAGCAGTTACCGGGGGGGGGCGGAAGAGACCCAGTACTTC
TRBJ1-5,TRBD1,TRBV5-8,-,CASSPGQFHNQPQHF,TGTGCCAGCAGCCCGGGACAGTTTCACAATCAGCCCCAGCATTTT
TRBJ2-5,TRBD1,TRBV27,-,CASSQGTGSRTQYF,TGTGCCAGCAGCCAAGGGACAGGGTCTCGGACCCAGTACTTC
TRBJ2-7,TRBD1,TRBV5-1,-,CASSLQDRGRVVGFDEQYF,TGCGCCAGCAGCTTACAGGACAGGGGGCGCGTCGTTGGGTTCGACGAGCAGTACTTC